These T cell receptor beta chains were read from a single sample in a study of blood T cell repertoires in COVID-19. Produced via immunoSEQ multiplex PCR; TCRdb's table is partial and in-frame only. The table has about 200,000 clones, about 90% seen once. The material sequenced was PBMCs or T cells enriched from blood (not recorded which). Every receptor here comes from a woman in her thirties with acute COVID-19. The CDR3 runs from the conserved cysteine through the conserved F or W. The order of the fields is V gene, J gene, D gene, clone size, CDR3 DNA, CDR3 protein. The D gene is left open where the match is weak. The size entry is marked missing in some rows and otherwise reads once, few, many or a size class.

TRBV5-4	TRBJ2-5	TRBD2	.	TGTGCCAGCAGCTTGGGACTAGCGCAAGAGACCCAGTACTTC	CASSLGLAQETQYF
TRBV7-8	TRBJ1-2	.	.	TGTGCCAGCAGCCCTCCCCAGACAGTTAATGGCTACACCTTC	CASSPPQTVNGYTF
TRBV7-9	TRBJ2-7	TRBD1	.	TGTGCCAGCTCCTCAAGAACAGGGGGCCCCTACGAGCAGTACTTC	CASSSRTGGPYEQYF
TRBV14	TRBJ1-1	.	.	TGTGCCAGCAGCCAAGGGGGGGGGAACACTGAAGCTTTCTTT	CASSQGGGNTEAFF
TRBV2	TRBJ1-2	.	.	TGTGCCAGCAGTGATGGGGCCGCCTATGGCTACACCTTC	CASSDGAAYGYTF
TRBV18	TRBJ1-1	.	once	TGTGCCAGCTCACCACCGGGGCAGAACACTGAAGCTTTCTTT	CASSPPGQNTEAFF
TRBV18	TRBJ2-1	TRBD1	.	TGTGCCAGCTCACAGGACAGGGGAACTTACAATGAGCAGTTCTTC	CASSQDRGTYNEQFF
TRBV10-2	TRBJ1-5	.	.	TGCGCCAGCAGTGATGGCAGTCAGCCCCAGCATTTT	CASSDGSQPQHF
TRBV7-2	TRBJ1-2	TRBD1	.	TGTGCCAGCAGCTTAGCCCCTCAGGGGGGCTATGGCTACACCTTC	CASSLAPQGGYGYTF
TRBV5-1	TRBJ2-7	.	.	TGCGCCAGCAGCTCCCCGGACAGATACTACGAGCAGTACTTC	CASSSPDRYYEQYF
TRBV30	TRBJ2-1	.	.	TGTGCCTGGAGTGTGTTTTGGGGTTCGGGCAGGGGACCCAATGAGCAGTTCTTC	CAWSVFWGSGRGPNEQFF
TRBV24-1	TRBJ1-5	.	few	TGTGCCACCAGTGATTCGTGGGGGCAGGACCAGCATTTT	CATSDSWGQDQHF
TRBV5-6	TRBJ1-1	.	.	TGTGCCAGCAGCCTAACCCGGTTACGGCGGTTTGCGAACACTGAAGCTTTCTTT	CASSLTRLRRFANTEAFF
TRBV9	TRBJ2-1	TRBD2	once	TGTGCCAGCAGCGTAGCTACTAGCGGCTCCTACAATGAGCAGTTCTTC	CASSVATSGSYNEQFF